These 10 T cell receptor beta chains came from one sample sequenced in a study of shared clonotypes between healthy human individuals. The naive CD8 fraction comprised CD45RO-negative cells positively selected for CCR7 and excluded terminally differentiated effector memory CD45RA+ cells. TCRdb's copy holds only in-frame clones and misses some; the assay was immunoSEQ multiplex PCR. The table shows about 2 million clones, with less than 95% occurring only once. The specimen sequenced was naive CD8+ T cells sorted from blood. Receptors were obtained from a man aged 18-30 years in good health.

This chain uses TRBV25-1 with TRBJ1-6; a possible D gene is TRBD1 (5 bases). The V and J ends lost 6 bases and 1 base respectively, with 16 bases between them. The CDR3 covers 17 residues. Germline V lookup: CDR1 MGHDK, CDR2 SYGVNS. The CDR3 coding sequence is TGTGCCAGCAGCGGGATAGGGGCGGAATCCTATAATTCACCCCTCCACTTT. Protein sequence: CASSGIGAESYNSPLHF.

The chain carries TRBV15 and TRBJ2-7; 8 positions match TRBD1. The V gene end was trimmed by 0 bases and the J gene end by 2 bases; junction bases not matched to a gene: 6. Germline V gives CDR1 LNHNV, CDR2 YYDKDF (reference sequence). The CDR3 length is 16 residues. CDR3: CATSRDWGTGAYEQYF. CDR3 coding DNA: TGTGCCACCAGCAGAGATTGGGGGACAGGAGCCTACGAGCAGTACTTC.

On this clone itself: The sample carries other DNA sequences with the same CDR3. The chain employs TRBV10-1 and TRBJ2-3; D could derive from TRBD1 or TRBD2 (5 bases each). The V gene's germline CDR1 is WNHNN and CDR2 SYGVQD (reference sequence). V lost 3 bases, J lost 0 bases, and 10 bases lay in between. The CDR3 is 15 amino acids. In DNA form, the CDR3 reads TGCGCCAGCAGTGAATCGGGGACGAGCACAGATACGCAGTATTTT. It encodes CASSESGTSTDTQYF.

The V call is TRBV10-2, the J call TRBJ2-3, with D possibly being TRBD1 (6 bases). The germline V gene encodes CDR1 WSHSY and CDR2 SAAADI. This CDR3 comprises 18 residues. Trimming shortened V by 3 bases and J by 1 base, and 20 bases separated the two germline ends. The chain's CDR3 is CASSEVGGLRLGTDTQYF. In DNA, the CDR3 is TGCGCCAGCAGTGAAGTAGGGGGTTTGCGCCTTGGCACAGATACGCAGTATTTT.

Remarks on this clone: The same CDR3 also results from other DNA sequences found in this sample. The chain recombines TRBV11-2 with TRBJ2-7; D remains unclear. The V gene lost 1 base and the J gene lost 3 bases, with 4 bases spanning the gap. Germline values: CDR1 SGHAT, CDR2 FQNNGV. This CDR3 has 12 amino acids. The CDR3 sequence is CASSLAGYEQYF. The DNA of the CDR3 is TGTGCCAGCAGCTTAGCGGGCTACGAGCAGTACTTC.

The chain recombines TRBV6-5 with TRBJ2-5; D not resolved. There are 12 residues in the CDR3. Trimming stripped 2 bases from V and 7 bases from J, with 8 bases between. CDR1 and CDR2 from the germline V gene are MNHEY and SVGAGI. The CDR3 sequence: CASSYDGLTQYF. For the CDR3, the DNA is TGTGCCAGCAGTTACGATGGCCTGACCCAGTACTTC.

This chain links TRBV2 with TRBJ2-1; 16 nucleotides match TRBD2. There are 15 residues in the CDR3. CDR1 SNHLY and CDR2 FYNNEI come from the germline V gene. V was pared by 3 bases and J by 11 bases, with 4 bases of the junction left unmatched. This CDR3 is CASSDGTSGGEKQFF. Here the CDR3 DNA reads TGTGCCAGCAGTGATGGGACTAGCGGGGGGGAGAAGCAGTTCTTC.

The DNA of the CDR3 is TGTGCCAGCAGCTTCACAGGGATGAACACTGAAGCTTTCTTT. This codes for CASSFTGMNTEAFF. The chain is built from TRBV11-3 and TRBJ1-1; D might be TRBD1 (6 bases). Germline lookup yields CDR1 SGHNT and CDR2 YENEEA. Trimming left V 3 bases short and J 0 bases short, with 8 bases between. This CDR3 is built from 14 residues.

The chain carries TRBV2 and TRBJ2-3; TRBD2 is a possible D gene (7 bases). The CDR3 length is 15 residues. The germline V and J ends were trimmed by 8 bases and 1 base, with 16 bases remaining between them. Germline V gives CDR1 SNHLY, CDR2 FYNNEI. The CDR3 is CASGGEGGGTDTQYF. CDR3 bases: TGTGCCAGCGGGGGGGAAGGGGGTGGCACAGATACGCAGTATTTT.

J is TRBJ1-1 and V is TRBV19, with D unclear. The CDR3 consists of 13 residues. The germline V gene has CDR1 LNHDA and CDR2 SQIVND (reference sequence). V lost 8 bases and J lost 10, with 20 bases in between. The CDR3 DNA reads as TGTGCCAGTTTTAGCGGCTTGACCTCGGCAGCTTTCTTT. Its protein is CASFSGLTSAAFF. The variable domain in full, completed from reference TRBV19 and TRBJ1-1, reads DGGITQSPKYLFRKEGQNVTLSCEQNLNHDAMYWYRQDPGQGLRLIYYSQIVNDFQKGDIAEGYSVSREKKESFPLTVTSAQKNPTAFYLCASFSGLTSAAFFGQGTRLTVV.